The clone carrying this TCR beta chain was counted many times. Its antigen is unidentified. These data come from a study of T cells in Graves' hyperthyroidism and ophthalmopathy. Study details: Peripheral blood was taken when the disease was first diagnosed, before any treatment began. Study-level results: A model of 13 V-J features distinguished ophthalmopathy from stable hyperthyroidism. Most expanded thyroid clonotypes above 0.001 recurred in blood.

Germline V gene data show CDR1 as MNHNS and CDR2 as SASEGT. This CDR3 has 12 amino acids. V was trimmed by 2 bases and J by 7 bases, leaving 8 bases between them. From RNA transcripts, TCR beta CDR3 regions were amplified. Primed by the HTBI set, a first-round RT-PCR was run on the TCR CDR3. One entry per CDR3 protein, called by TCRdb with MiXCR from the multiplex PCR reads. The data contain 200,000 to 250,000 distinct CDR3 sequences, about a sixth of them seen just once; the ten biggest clones take up approximately 56%. Diagnoses used clinical symptoms, serum thyroxine and TRAb, thyroid ultrasound and orbital computed tomography.

The J gene is TRBJ1-1, the V gene TRBV6-1; D remains ambiguous. This receptor was identified in a woman aged 45 to 65 with Graves' hyperthyroidism. Sequencing was done on a sample of blood. CDR3 loop: CASSEQTYEAFF. The CDR3 DNA reads TGTGCCAGCAGTGAACAGACGTATGAAGCTTTCTTT.